Below, 21 T cell receptor beta chains from the same sample are listed, as sequenced in a study of blood T cells in healthy people across ages. A second PCR of 7 to 11 cycles used a sample-barcoded 5' primer and a J-beta primer mix. TCRdb ran MiXCR on the 5' RACE reads and lists one entry per CDR3 protein. The table lists fewer than 2,000,000 distinct CDR3 sequences, about two fifths of them singletons. The sample comprised blood. The receptors stem from a human donor in good health.

This chain links TRBV30 with TRBJ2-6; possibly TRBD1 or TRBD2 for D (6 bases each). Germline V gives CDR1 GTSNPN, CDR2 SVGIG (reference sequence). V was pared by 0 bases and J by 0 bases, with 12 bases between. This CDR3 has 17 residues. The CDR3 here is CAWSVGGSSSGANVLTF. In DNA, the CDR3 is TGTGCCTGGAGTGTCGGGGGCTCTAGCTCTGGGGCCAACGTCCTGACTTTC.

The CDR3 nucleotides are TGCAGTGCTTCCTTTGGTTATCAGCCCCAGCATTTT. Translated, it gives CSASFGYQPQHF. This chain links TRBV20-1 with TRBJ1-5; D is undetermined. This CDR3 is built from 12 residues. Germline assignment: CDR1 DFQATT and CDR2 SNEGSKA (reference sequence). The V end was cut by 5 bases, the J end by 5 bases, with 10 bases between.

This clonotype has at least ten counts. The chain uses TRBV4-3 and TRBJ2-4; D ambiguous. Gene TRBJ2-7 matches the end of the DNA better, so the J call may be wrong. This CDR3 is 12 amino acids long. The germline gives CDR1 LGHNA, CDR2 YSLEER. The CDR3 DNA reads TGCGCCAGCAGCCAAGACAAATACGAGCAGTACTTC. This gives the protein CASSQDKYEQYF.

This clonotype was seen once. The V and J genes are TRBV20-1 and TRBJ1-1, with D tentatively TRBD1 (6 bases). The CDR3 has 17 amino acids. From germline, CDR1 is DFQATT and CDR2 SNEGSKA (reference sequence). V shed 0 bases and J shed 7 bases, with 24 bases lying between them. CDR3 loop: CSARDLSVGGGRGEAFF. The CDR3 nucleotides read TGCAGTGCTAGAGATCTCTCTGTTGGTGGGGGCCGAGGTGAAGCTTTCTTT.

V is TRBV27 and J is TRBJ2-3; TRBD1 might be the D (6 bases). V lost 2 bases and J 2 bases, leaving 11 bases between the germline ends. Germline loops: CDR1 MNHEY, CDR2 SMNVEV (reference sequence). The CDR3 loop spans 15 amino acids. Written as DNA, the CDR3 is TGTGCCAGCAGTTTAAAGGGGGAACCCACAGATACGCAGTATTTT. Translation gives CASSLKGEPTDTQYF.

This clonotype was detected ten times or more. V is TRBV29-1 and J is TRBJ2-7, with D uncertain. This CDR3 region has 11 residues. The V end was cut by 3 bases, the J end by 5 bases, with 8 bases between. Germline-derived CDR1 and CDR2 are SQVTM and ANQGSEA. CDR3 sequence (DNA): TGCAGCGTTGAGGACGGAAACGAGCAGTACTTC. Translation gives CSVEDGNEQYF.

This clonotype appeared a few times. The chain employs TRBV11-1 and TRBJ1-2; D not certain. The V end lost 0 bases, the J end lost 4 bases, and 12 bases lay between the germline ends. CDR3 length: 15 amino acids. Per the germline V gene, CDR1 is SGHAT and CDR2 is FQDESV (reference sequence). The CDR3 bases are TGTGCCAGCAGCTTAGCGGAGGAAGCAGCCTATGGCTACACCTTC. This codes for CASSLAEEAAYGYTF.

The rearrangement uses TRBV7-2 and TRBJ2-3; D assignment may be TRBD1 or TRBD2 (6 bases each). Germline CDR1 is SGHTA and CDR2 is FQGNSA. V shed 1 base and J shed 5 bases, with 16 bases lying between them. This CDR3 has 16 residues. The CDR3 is CASSLVGPGAVDTQYF. The CDR3 DNA is TGTGCCAGCAGCTTAGTCGGTCCGGGGGCGGTAGATACGCAGTATTTT.

This clonotype was seen a handful of times. The V call is TRBV27, the J call TRBJ2-4; 8 bases align to TRBD1. Judging by the DNA end, TRBJ2-7 fits better; the J call may be wrong. Germline assignment: CDR1 MNHEY and CDR2 SMNVEV (reference sequence). The CDR3 runs to 15 residues. The chain's CDR3 is CASSPSLGQVDEQYF. The DNA for the CDR3 is TGTGCCAGCAGTCCGTCCCTGGGACAGGTGGACGAGCAGTACTTC.

This clonotype was seen more than once but under ten times. The rearrangement links TRBV9 to TRBJ1-2; TRBD1 aligns across 12 bases. Germline V gene data show CDR1 as SGDLS and CDR2 as YYNGEE. V was clipped by 10 bases and J by 4 bases; unmatched bases: 14. The CDR3 is 16 amino acids. The chain's CDR3 is CAGGGTGGRGGYGYTF. CDR3 DNA: TGTGCCGGCGGCGGGACAGGGGGCCGGGGAGGCTATGGCTACACCTTC.

There are many counts of this clonotype. The rearrangement uses TRBV6-4 and TRBJ1-5, with no clear D. Germline values: CDR1 MRHNA, CDR2 SNTAGT. V lost 0 bases and J 4 bases, leaving 7 bases between the germline ends. There are 14 residues in the CDR3. The chain's CDR3 is CASSDSGDNQPQHF. CDR3 DNA: TGTGCCAGCAGTGACTCCGGTGATAATCAGCCCCAGCATTTT.

The chain employs TRBV7-9 and TRBJ2-3; D perhaps matches TRBD2 (5 bases). CDR3 length: 16 residues. Trimming shortened V by 0 bases and J by 2 bases, and 12 bases separated the two germline ends. Looked up from germline, CDR1 is SEHNR and CDR2 is FQNEAQ (reference sequence). The CDR3 bases are TGTGCCAGCAGCTTAGCAGTATTGGGAGCCACAGATACGCAGTATTTT. Translated: CASSLAVLGATDTQYF.

This clonotype turned up a few times. This chain uses TRBV10-3 with TRBJ1-2; D is perhaps TRBD1 (6 bases). This CDR3 is 14 amino acids long. Trimming stripped 4 bases from V and 2 bases from J, with 11 bases between. Germline V gene sequence: CDR1 ENHRY, CDR2 SYGVKD. This CDR3 is CAISVGDTNYGYTF. The CDR3 DNA is TGTGCCATCAGTGTCGGGGACACAAACTATGGCTACACCTTC.

This chain joins TRBV11-2 and TRBJ2-3, with 13 positions matching TRBD2. The CDR3 is 16 residues long. With V trimmed by 2 bases and J by 5 bases, 4 bases remained unmatched. CDR1 and CDR2 from the germline V gene are SGHAT and FQNNGV. The CDR3 DNA follows: TGTGCCAGCAGCTTAACTAGCGGGGGGGCCCAAGATACGCAGTATTTT. As protein: CASSLTSGGAQDTQYF.

CDR3 loop: CSAGDTYNEQFF. CDR3 coding DNA: TGCAGTGCGGGGGACACCTACAATGAGCAGTTCTTC. The V call is TRBV20-1, the J call TRBJ2-1; D is perhaps TRBD1 (6 bases). Germline assignment: CDR1 DFQATT and CDR2 SNEGSKA (reference sequence). The CDR3 contains 12 residues. V was clipped by 6 bases and J by 2 bases, with 8 bases between them.

This clonotype was seen ten or more times. The V gene is TRBV4-3, the J gene TRBJ2-7, with D possibly TRBD1 on 5 matching bases. V was cut by 1 base and J by 4 bases, with 14 bases left in between. Germline CDR1 is LGHNA and CDR2 is YSLEER. The CDR3 extends over 15 amino acids. The CDR3 DNA reads TGCGCCAGCAGCCAAGTTTTGGGGCAGCAATACGAGCAGTACTTC. Its protein product is CASSQVLGQQYEQYF.

A few counts support this clonotype. V is TRBV7-2 and J is TRBJ2-1; D possibly corresponds to TRBD1 (5 bases). Trimming shortened V by 5 bases and J by 6 bases, and 8 bases separated the two germline ends. This CDR3 comprises 12 residues. The V gene's germline CDR1 is SGHTA and CDR2 FQGNSA. The CDR3 region is CASSRQINEQFF. In nucleotides, the CDR3 is TGTGCCAGCAGCCGACAGATCAATGAGCAGTTCTTC.

This chain links TRBV6-1 with TRBJ1-2; a possible D gene is TRBD1 (6 bases). Germline V gene data show CDR1 as MNHNS and CDR2 as SASEGT. V lost 4 bases and J 2 bases, leaving 11 bases between the germline ends. This CDR3 region has 14 residues. CDR3 nucleotide sequence: TGTGCCAGCAGTGTGTTCACAGGGAACTATGGCTACACCTTC. Translation gives CASSVFTGNYGYTF.

There are a few counts of this clonotype. The chain is built from TRBV24-1 and TRBJ2-7; no firm D call. Trimming removed 2 bases from V and 3 bases from J, with 10 bases in between. This CDR3 is 14 amino acids long. The germline gives CDR1 KGHDR, CDR2 SFDVKD. CDR3 protein: CATSDSGRGYEQYF. The CDR3 nucleotides read TGTGCCACCAGTGATTCAGGTAGAGGCTACGAGCAGTACTTC.

This clonotype was picked up a small number of times. The chain combines TRBV6-4 with TRBJ1-6; D is unresolved. Germline CDR1 is MRHNA and CDR2 is SNTAGT. Between the trimmed V and J ends, which lost 4 bases and 6 bases, there was a span of 7 bases. The CDR3 consists of 13 residues. CDR3 loop: CASSVTINSPLHF. As DNA, the CDR3 is TGTGCCAGCAGTGTCACCATTAATTCACCCCTCCACTTT.

The chain is built from TRBV20-1 and TRBJ2-3, with 12 bases identical to TRBD2. After removal of 3 bases from V and 1 base from J, the junction contained 5 bases not matched to a gene. Germline V CDR1 and CDR2: DFQATT, SNEGSKA (reference sequence). The CDR3 contains 16 residues. This CDR3 is CSARPSGGARTDTQYF. The CDR3 DNA reads TGCAGTGCTAGGCCTAGCGGGGGGGCTCGCACAGATACGCAGTATTTT.